This section outlines one T cell receptor beta chain sequence together with its context. Its antigen is as yet unknown. The data belong to a study of human versus mouse CDR3 diversity and MHC coevolution. General study points: The lowest clonal inequality scores came from two of three human donors. By iCHAO1, human TCR beta clonotypes numbered some 1.5 million, the most.

V was clipped by 1 base and J by 6 bases, with 16 bases between them. CDR1 is MGHRA and CDR2 is YSYEKL in the germline V gene. This CDR3 is 15 amino acids long. Generated by immunoSEQ multiplex PCR, the TCRdb table keeps only in-frame clones and is missing some. The table records about 73,000 clones, 85% to 95% of them present only once. Material for sequencing was naive CD4+ T cells from blood. Subset in this sample: CD45RO-negative CD62L-positive naive CD4 T cells. This receptor was obtained from a person aged 30-69 years in good health. V gene TRBV4-1 combines with J gene TRBJ2-7; D is perhaps TRBD1 (7 bases). This chain's CDR3 is CASSQGQGGLGEQYF. The CDR3 DNA is TGCGCCAGCAGCCAAGGACAGGGAGGCCTCGGCGAGCAGTACTTC.